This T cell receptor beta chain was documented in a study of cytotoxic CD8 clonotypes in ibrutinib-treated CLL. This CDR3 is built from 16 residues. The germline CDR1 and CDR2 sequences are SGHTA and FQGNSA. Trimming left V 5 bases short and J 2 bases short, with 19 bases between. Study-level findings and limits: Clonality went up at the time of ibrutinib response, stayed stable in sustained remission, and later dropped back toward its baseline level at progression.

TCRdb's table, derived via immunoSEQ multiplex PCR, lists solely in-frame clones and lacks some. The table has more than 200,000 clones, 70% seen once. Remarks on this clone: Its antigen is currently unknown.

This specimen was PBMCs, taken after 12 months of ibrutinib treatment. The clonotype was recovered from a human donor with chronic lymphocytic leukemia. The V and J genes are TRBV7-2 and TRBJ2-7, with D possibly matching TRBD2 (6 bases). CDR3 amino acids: CASSPPGVRGPYEQYF. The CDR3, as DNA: TGTGCCAGCAGCCCGCCGGGGGTGCGGGGACCCTACGAGCAGTACTTC. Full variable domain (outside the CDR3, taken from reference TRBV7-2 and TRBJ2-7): GAGVSQSPSNKVTEKGKDVELRCDPISGHTALYWYRQSLGQGLEFLIYFQGNSAPDKSGLPSDRFSAERTGGSVSTLTIQRTQQEDSAVYLCASSPPGVRGPYEQYFGPGTRLTVT.